This TCR beta chain was sequenced in a study of PD-1 blockade in classical Hodgkin lymphoma (dated by TCRdb to about 2020). Some background on the complete study: Nivolumab dosing was 3 mg/kg intravenously every 2 weeks, continuing until either disease progression or unacceptable toxicity. The study used CyTOF and TCR beta sequencing to define a peripheral blood immune signature of response to PD-1 blockade in classical Hodgkin lymphoma.

Genomic DNA was isolated using the Qiagen DNeasy kit from unsorted PBMCs as well as from negatively selected CD4+ and CD8+ fractions. TCR beta CDR3 regions were amplified by immunoSEQ multiplex PCR using primers annealing to V and J segments. A synthetic immune receptor repertoire was used to minimize amplification bias, and remaining bias was computationally removed after sequencing. From the authors' description of their analysis: Custom Python scripts were used to quantify repertoire diversity as the Shannon entropy index. Unsorted, CD4+ and CD8+ repertoires were analyzed separately, except in combined analyses where CD4+ and CD8+ sequences were merged in silico. Clonal expansion was defined as a frequency increase of at least 2-fold after treatment compared with C1D1, and clones undetected at baseline were assigned a pseudocount of 0.5. Singleton clones were defined as clones with 0 or 1 copy at C1D1, and non-singleton clones were defined as clones with 2 or more copies. By matching protein sequences in sorted samples from the same patient, clones expanded in unsorted samples were annotated as CD4+, CD8+ or unknown. Wilcoxon tests on paired samples were used to test diversity changes from C1D1 to C4D1. TCRdb provides this immuneACCESS table in a form limited to in-frame rearrangements. Some clones are lacking; in checked studies, under half of them reflect an unresolved V gene, and why the rest are absent is not known. V, J and clone size are those of that table, while D and trimming were read from the DNA. For this sample there are over 70,000 clones; about 89% appear just once. The biggest ten clones account for 20% to 25% of the sample.

The meaning of the sample's time point label: cycle 1 day 1 (C1D1), immediately before nivolumab initiation. Every trial patient had relapsed after autologous stem cell transplantation, and cohorts A, B and C differed in prior brentuximab vedotin exposure. The trial cohort comprised approximately 55 patients with relapsed/refractory classical Hodgkin lymphoma whose best overall responses were complete response, partial response or progressive disease. Trial patients were treated with single-agent nivolumab in the multi-cohort phase II CheckMate 205 trial. An independent review committee assessed best overall response using the 2007 International Working Group response criteria. Trial PBMCs were collected just before the start of nivolumab (C1D1) and during therapy at cycle 2 day 1 and cycle 4 day 1. Peripheral blood was collected in 8 mL Vacutainer Cell Preparation Tubes, from which PBMCs were isolated by centrifugation and then cryopreserved.

Broad study findings and their caveats: Newly diagnosed patients were reported to have lower baseline TCR diversity than healthy donors, and relapsed/refractory patients were reported to have lower baseline TCR diversity still. Only a single clinical trial cohort was studied, and what caused the repertoire differences, possibly disease activity or prior therapy, remained undefined. By C4D1, a significant rise was seen in CD4+ TCR diversity but not in CD8+ TCR diversity (p=0.0027 vs p=0.16), and the rise was most apparent among complete responders (p=0.02). Baseline diversity similar to that of newly diagnosed patients was observed in trial patients achieving complete response, whereas significantly lower diversity was observed in partial responders and progressors. Lower diversity was observed in patients in whom nivolumab was started less than 1 year after ASCT, and these patients were excluded from later analyses so that confounding by immune reconstitution would be avoided.

V loses 4 bases of germline sequence and J loses 6 bases, and the interval between the two ends is 9 bases. Reading the germline V gene (reference sequence) gives CDR1 LNHDA and CDR2 SQIVND. The cysteine opens and the phenylalanine closes a CDR3 of 12 amino acids. Only CDR3 DNA is held: 36 bases, read in frame from base 1. Concerning this clone itself: Its specific antigen is unknown. Qualities for individual bases were not recorded, and no much larger clone is one base off.

The sequence was obtained from a human donor with classical Hodgkin lymphoma. The sample was peripheral blood mononuclear cells (PBMCs), taken at baseline. The V gene is TRBV19 and the J gene is TRBJ1-2; perhaps TRBD1 is the D gene, with 5 bases matching. The bases are TGTGCCAGTAGTAGAGCAGGGAATGGCTACACCTTC. Its protein product is CASSRAGNGYTF.